The 17 T cell receptor beta chains presented below share a single source sample, sequenced in a study of OX40 agonist ivuxolimab in advanced cancers. Only in-frame clones appear in the TCRdb table, and some are missing; sequencing was by immunoSEQ multiplex PCR. This sample has 14,000 or so clones, with 70% to 85% found just once. Material: CD4+ or CD8+ T cells sorted from blood, obtained in a trial of the OX40 agonist ivuxolimab. These receptors were obtained from an adult with an advanced solid tumor such as melanoma, head and neck, liver or kidney cancer.

The chain couples TRBV7-9 to TRBJ2-7; 8 positions match TRBD1. Trimming cost V 5 bases and J 3 bases; bases outside gene matches: 6. Looked up from germline, CDR1 is SEHNR and CDR2 is FQNEAQ (reference sequence). The CDR3 loop spans 14 amino acids. CDR3 coding DNA: TGTGCCAGCAGCCCCCGACAGGGGCTCTACGAGCAGTACTTC. Its translation is CASSPRQGLYEQYF. The full variable domain, completed using reference TRBV7-9 and TRBJ2-7, is DTGVSQNPRHKITKRGQNVTFRCDPISEHNRLYWYRQTLGQGPEFLTYFQNEAQLEKSRLLSDRFSAERPKGSFSTLEIQRTEQGDSAMYLCASSPRQGLYEQYFGPGTRLTVT.

The chain is built from TRBV11-2 and TRBJ2-5; D is possibly TRBD2 (5 bases). The CDR3 is made up of 15 amino acids. Germline lookup yields CDR1 SGHAT and CDR2 FQNNGV. V lost 1 base to trimming and J lost 2 bases, with 11 bases between them. CDR3 protein: CASSLGRTGQETQYF. The CDR3 bases are TGTGCCAGCAGCTTAGGCCGGACGGGACAAGAGACCCAGTACTTC.

This clone was found a few times. The gene calls are TRBV5-1 and TRBJ2-2, with a tentative D call TRBD1 (5 bases). The CDR3 sequence is 16 residues long. CDR1 SGHRS and CDR2 YFSETQ come from the germline V gene. V dropped 0 bases and J dropped 0 bases, with 9 bases sitting between them. The CDR3 is CASSLVPTANTGELFF. CDR3 DNA sequence: TGCGCCAGCAGCTTGGTGCCGACAGCGAACACCGGGGAGCTGTTTTTT.

The table lists this clone with a count of one. The chain employs TRBV7-9 and TRBJ1-2; 7 bases are shared with TRBD1. Per germline, CDR1 SEHNR and CDR2 FQNEAQ (reference sequence). The trim removed 5 bases at V and 3 bases at J, leaving 12 bases unmatched. The CDR3 is 16 residues long. This chain's CDR3 is CASSRWSQDRHYGYTF. In nucleotides, the CDR3 is TGTGCCAGCAGCCGCTGGTCCCAGGACAGGCACTATGGCTACACCTTC. Combining the CDR3 with reference TRBV7-9 and TRBJ1-2 gives the whole variable domain DTGVSQNPRHKITKRGQNVTFRCDPISEHNRLYWYRQTLGQGPEFLTYFQNEAQLEKSRLLSDRFSAERPKGSFSTLEIQRTEQGDSAMYLCASSRWSQDRHYGYTFGSGTRLTVV.

The chain uses TRBV14 and TRBJ2-7, with TRBD2 as a possible D gene (7 bases). CDR3 size: 16 residues. V lost 0 bases to trimming and J lost 6 bases, with 18 bases between them. Germline CDR1 reads SGHDN; CDR2 reads FVKESK. The CDR3 DNA follows: TGTGCCAGCAGCCAAGATGTACCTAGGGGGGGACGCGAGCAGTACTTC. Translated, it gives CASSQDVPRGGREQYF.

This clone occurred a few times. The CDR3 loop reads CASSLYETSTDTQYF. DNA for the CDR3: TGCGCCAGCAGCTTGTACGAGACTAGCACAGATACGCAGTATTTT. V usage is TRBV5-1 and J usage is TRBJ2-3; D is undetermined. The CDR3 extends over 15 amino acids. Trimming pared 1 base from V and 0 bases from J, leaving 9 bases between. Germline loops: CDR1 SGHRS, CDR2 YFSETQ.

The chain combines TRBV7-9 with TRBJ2-7; 7 bases agree with TRBD1. The germline gives CDR1 SEHNR, CDR2 FQNEAQ (reference sequence). V lost 5 bases, J lost 2 bases, and 6 bases stayed unmatched. The CDR3 is 14 amino acids. The DNA of the CDR3 is TGTGCCAGCAGCCCGGGACAGCTAACCTACGAGCAGTACTTC. It is translated as CASSPGQLTYEQYF. The whole variable domain, remainder taken from reference TRBV7-9 and TRBJ2-7, is DTGVSQNPRHKITKRGQNVTFRCDPISEHNRLYWYRQTLGQGPEFLTYFQNEAQLEKSRLLSDRFSAERPKGSFSTLEIQRTEQGDSAMYLCASSPGQLTYEQYFGPGTRLTVT.

CDR3 in amino acids: CASSLGLADYNEQFF. The CDR3 DNA is TGTGCCAGCAGCTTGGGGCTAGCGGACTACAATGAGCAGTTCTTC. The chain has TRBV5-4 and TRBJ2-1; 7 bases line up with TRBD2. CDR3 size: 15 residues. Germline V gene data show CDR1 as SGHNT and CDR2 as YYREEE (reference sequence). Trimming removed 0 bases from V and 3 bases from J; junction bases left unmatched: 3.

J is TRBJ2-7 and V is TRBV27, with a weak D call TRBD1 (6 bases). The CDR3 runs to 12 residues. Germline V lookup: CDR1 MNHEY, CDR2 SMNVEV (reference sequence). Trimming left V 6 bases short and J 7 bases short, with 13 bases between. The DNA for the CDR3 is TGTGCCAGCAGCGACAGGATGGGGGAGCAGTACTTC. It codes for CASSDRMGEQYF.

The chain has TRBV30 and TRBJ2-5, with no clear D. The germline gives CDR1 GTSNPN, CDR2 SVGIG (reference sequence). The CDR3 spans 12 residues. Trimming left V 1 base short and J 6 bases short, with 9 bases between. CDR3 in amino acids: CAWSAVGKTQYF. The CDR3 DNA follows: TGTGCCTGGAGTGCTGTGGGGAAGACCCAGTACTTC.

The gene calls are TRBV4-1 and TRBJ2-4; 10 bases align to TRBD2. The CDR3 runs 16 residues. V lost 1 base and J lost 7; bases outside the gene matches: 7. Germline lookup yields CDR1 MGHRA and CDR2 YSYEKL. The CDR3 spells CASSQGSSGSRNIQYF. CDR3 bases: TGCGCCAGCAGCCAAGGGTCTAGCGGGAGTAGGAACATTCAGTACTTC.

The chain's CDR3 is CASRKTGLPNNSPLHF. The CDR3 DNA reads TGTGCCAGCAGGAAGACAGGACTTCCTAATAATTCACCCCTCCACTTT. The rearrangement joins TRBV27 to TRBJ1-6, with D possibly matching TRBD1 (6 bases). Germline V gene data show CDR1 as MNHEY and CDR2 as SMNVEV (reference sequence). The length of the CDR3 is 16 residues. V gave up 6 bases and J gave up 5 bases, with 17 bases separating them.

The sample holds one count of this clone. The rearrangement links TRBV6-6 to TRBJ2-1; tentative D call: TRBD2 (5 bases). The V and J ends lost 4 bases and 9 bases respectively, with 19 bases between them. In germline, CDR1 is MNHNY, CDR2 SVGAGI (reference sequence). CDR3 length: 15 amino acids. The CDR3: CASSSFSAPLGEQFF. Here the CDR3 DNA reads TGTGCCAGCAGTTCCTTTAGCGCGCCCCTGGGTGAGCAGTTCTTC.

This sequence joins TRBV5-4 and TRBJ1-4, with 9 bases aligning to TRBD1. CDR1 is SGHNT and CDR2 is YYREEE in the germline V gene (reference sequence). This CDR3 spans 16 amino acids. V lost 3 bases and J lost 7; bases outside the gene matches: 10. The CDR3 DNA is TGTGCCAGCAGCTCGACAAACAGGGGGCTGAGTGAAAAACTGTTTTTT. Residues: CASSSTNRGLSEKLFF.

This sequence joins TRBV27 and TRBJ2-7; 15 nucleotides line up with TRBD2. Germline V lookup: CDR1 MNHEY, CDR2 SMNVEV (reference sequence). CDR3 size: 16 residues. The V and J ends lost 5 bases and 4 bases, in that order; junction bases with no gene match: 6. CDR3 region: CASSPGLAGGTYEQYF. CDR3 nucleotides: TGTGCCAGCAGTCCGGGACTAGCGGGAGGAACTTACGAGCAGTACTTC.

V usage is TRBV7-3 and J usage is TRBJ2-3, with D possibly TRBD2 on 5 matching bases. Germline loops: CDR1 SGHTA, CDR2 FQGTGA. This CDR3 is built from 12 residues. V lost 5 bases and J 6 bases, leaving 9 bases between the germline ends. In nucleotides, the CDR3 is TGTGCCAGCAGCAAACCGGGGGATACGCAGTATTTT. This gives the protein CASSKPGDTQYF.

The V and J genes are TRBV5-6 and TRBJ2-1; D is unclear. Between the trimmed V and J ends, which lost 5 bases and 6 bases, there was a span of 9 bases. The CDR3 sequence is 12 residues long. Germline-derived CDR1 and CDR2 are SGHDT and YYEEEE. CDR3 in DNA: TGTGCCAGCAGGCGCGACTTCAATGAGCAGTTCTTC. Its protein is CASRRDFNEQFF.